These 18 T cell receptor beta chains were sequenced from one sample in a study of CD8 T cells in ankylosing spondylitis. General study findings and limits: Blood from ankylosing spondylitis patients appeared to carry a characteristic roughly 8-variant TCR beta motif.

TCRdb itself ran the 5' RACE reads through MiXCR, one entry per CDR3 protein. The sample lists 330,000 or so distinct CDR3 sequences, 8% occurring once. No antigen has been identified for these receptors. Sequencing used blood, either unsorted or a sorted T cell fraction (not recorded which). The receptors stem from a male donor with ankylosing spondylitis.

This clonotype showed up just a few times. The rearrangement links TRBV20-1 to TRBJ2-7; the match to TRBD2 covers 10 bases. The CDR3 length is 14 residues. CDR1 DFQATT and CDR2 SNEGSKA come from the germline V gene (reference sequence). V lost 5 bases to trimming and J lost 4 bases; unmatched junction nucleotides: 8. The CDR3 nucleotides are TGCAGTGCTTCCCCTGGACTAGCGGAATACGAGCAGTACTTC. Its protein is CSASPGLAEYEQYF.

This chain connects TRBV28 to TRBJ2-1, with TRBD2 matching over 10 bases. The CDR3 extends over 14 amino acids. The germline V gene encodes CDR1 MDHEN and CDR2 SYDVKM. V dropped 5 bases and J dropped 8; count of bases not matched to a gene: 6. CDR3 region: CASSLAGVWDEQFF. The CDR3 DNA reads as TGTGCCAGCAGTCTAGCGGGAGTCTGGGATGAGCAGTTCTTC.

Ten or more counts support this clonotype. For the CDR3, the DNA is TGCAGCGGACATGGACTAGCGGGAGATACGCAGTATTTT. It is translated as CSGHGLAGDTQYF. The V call is TRBV29-1, the J call TRBJ2-3, with 11 nucleotides matching TRBD2. Germline CDR1 SQVTM, CDR2 ANQGSEA. Losses at the gene ends were 7 bases for V and 5 bases for J; bases not matched to a gene: 5. The CDR3 has 13 residues.

This clonotype was detected ten times or more. V gene TRBV28 combines with J gene TRBJ2-7, with 9 bases identical to TRBD2. Germline lookup yields CDR1 MDHEN and CDR2 SYDVKM. The CDR3 has 16 amino acids. V shed 1 base, J shed 2 bases, and the junction held 6 bases outside the gene matches. In DNA, the CDR3 is TGTGCCAGCAGTTTATCCCGGACTAGCGAAACCTACGAGCAGTACTTC. This translates into CASSLSRTSETYEQYF.

The chain carries TRBV28 and TRBJ1-3, with D maybe TRBD1 (6 bases). Germline V gene lookup returns CDR1 MDHEN and CDR2 SYDVKM. The CDR3 runs to 16 residues. Trimming took off 9 bases at V and 2 bases at J, with 20 bases between the two ends. The CDR3 loop is CASVPGGDRAGNTIYF. The CDR3 DNA reads TGTGCCAGTGTTCCCGGGGGCGATCGCGCTGGAAACACCATATATTTT.

This clonotype was seen only a few times. This chain uses TRBV5-1 with TRBJ2-7, with 8 bases fitting TRBD2. CDR3 length equals 18 residues. V lost 0 bases to trimming and J lost 2 bases; unmatched junction nucleotides: 13. Germline CDR1 reads SGHRS; CDR2 reads YFSETQ. CDR3 DNA: TGCGCCAGCAGCTTGGGGGCCCATTTTCGCGGGGGGCCCTACGAGCAGTACTTC. Amino acids: CASSLGAHFRGGPYEQYF.

In its sample, this clonotype was seen many times. The rearrangement joins TRBV12-3 or TRBV12-4 to TRBJ1-5; D not resolved. V was pared by 5 bases and J by 5 bases, with 10 bases between. The CDR3 covers 13 residues. Here the CDR3 reads CASSPVRHQPQHF. CDR3 in DNA: TGTGCCAGCAGTCCAGTGAGGCATCAGCCCCAGCATTTT.

This clonotype was counted a few times. V gene TRBV5-5 combines with J gene TRBJ2-7; TRBD2 aligns across 9 bases. With V trimmed by 3 bases and J by 0 bases, 10 bases remained unmatched. This CDR3 comprises 17 residues. CDR1 is SGHKS, CDR2 YYEKEE, per germline (reference sequence). The CDR3 bases are TGTGCCAGCAGCTCACGACTAGCGGAGGCCCCCTCCTACGAGCAGTACTTC. This encodes CASSSRLAEAPSYEQYF.

CDR3 in amino acids: CASSQGGGEETQYF. CDR3 in DNA: TGCGCCAGCAGCCAAGGGGGAGGGGAAGAGACCCAGTACTTC. This chain connects TRBV4-3 to TRBJ2-5, with 7 bases that match TRBD2. CDR1 LGHNA and CDR2 YSLEER come from the germline V gene. The CDR3 runs to 14 residues. V shed 1 base and J 3 bases; nucleotides not matched to a gene: 2.

V usage is TRBV6-2 or TRBV6-3 and J usage is TRBJ1-5; D not certain. Between the trimmed V and J ends, which lost 1 base and 0 bases, there was a span of 7 bases. CDR1 is MNHEY, CDR2 SVGEGT, per germline. The CDR3 contains 15 residues. The CDR3 here is CASSYYRGSNQPQHF. As DNA, the CDR3 is TGTGCCAGCAGTTACTACCGCGGTAGCAATCAGCCCCAGCATTTT.

There are many counts of this clonotype. The rearrangement uses TRBV20-1 and TRBJ2-3, with 10 bases matching TRBD2. Trimming took 2 bases from V and 3 from J; bases not matched to a gene: 14. This CDR3 is 18 amino acids long. Germline lookup yields CDR1 DFQATT and CDR2 SNEGSKA (reference sequence). CDR3 region: CSARPTSGDIESTDTQYF. Here the CDR3 DNA reads TGCAGTGCTAGACCCACTAGCGGGGACATCGAAAGTACAGATACGCAGTATTTT.

Many counts were recorded for this clonotype. The chain employs TRBV7-2 and TRBJ2-7; 10 bases agree with TRBD2. V dropped 2 bases and J dropped 6; count of bases not matched to a gene: 10. The germline V gene has CDR1 SGHTA and CDR2 FQGNSA. The CDR3 is 16 amino acids. The CDR3 bases are TGTGCCAGCAGCTTACAGTCCGCCACTAGCGGGATCGAGCAGTACTTC. Its translation is CASSLQSATSGIEQYF.

Ten or more counts support this clonotype. This chain joins TRBV11-2 and TRBJ2-2; 8 positions agree with TRBD2. Looked up from germline, CDR1 is SGHAT and CDR2 is FQNNGV. The CDR3 has 15 amino acids. The ends lost 5 bases at V and 4 bases at J; junction bases unmatched: 6. This CDR3 reads CASSPGLAFTGELFF. The CDR3 coding sequence is TGTGCCAGCAGCCCTGGACTAGCTTTCACCGGGGAGCTGTTTTTT.

The genes are TRBV4-3 and TRBJ1-2, with D uncertain. The CDR3 sequence is 14 residues long. V shed 1 base and J shed 6 bases, with 12 bases lying between them. Germline V gene data show CDR1 as LGHNA and CDR2 as YSLEER. The CDR3 DNA reads as TGCGCCAGCAGCCAAGGACGTTACGGGGATGGCTACACCTTC. This codes for CASSQGRYGDGYTF.

The sample holds many counts of this clonotype. The CDR3 coding sequence is TGTGCCAGCAGTTCTCTAGCGGGAGGGAGACCCGGGGAGCTGTTTTTT. Translated: CASSSLAGGRPGELFF. V gene TRBV27 combines with J gene TRBJ2-2; the match to TRBD2 covers 12 bases. J lost 6 bases, V lost 4 bases, and 6 bases had no gene match. The CDR3 sequence is 16 residues long. Germline-derived CDR1 and CDR2 are MNHEY and SMNVEV (reference sequence).

The chain couples TRBV21-1 to TRBJ2-1; the table's TRBD2 call for D was not verified on the DNA. TRBV21-1 is flagged as a pseudogene. The CDR3 spans 19 residues. The CDR3 sequence: CASRKGRLAGGPLHNEQFF. The CDR3 DNA reads as TGTGCCAGCCGCAAGGGAAGGCTAGCGGGAGGGCCATTGCACAATGAGCAGTTCTTC.

The sample holds a few counts of this clonotype. The chain joins TRBV15 to TRBJ2-2; D is uncertain. Trimming shortened V by 1 base and J by 6 bases, and 15 bases separated the two germline ends. Germline loops: CDR1 LNHNV, CDR2 YYDKDF (reference sequence). This CDR3 is 16 amino acids long. As DNA, the CDR3 is TGTGCCACCAGCAGAGCCGGGTTCGAGAGACCCGGGGAGCTGTTTTTT. Residues: CATSRAGFERPGELFF.

This clonotype has just a few counts. This chain uses TRBV12-5 with TRBJ1-2; D is perhaps TRBD1 (6 bases). The V and J ends lost 5 bases and 4 bases respectively, with 11 bases between them. This CDR3 contains 13 residues. Germline CDR1 LGHNT, CDR2 FRNRAP. The CDR3 region has the DNA TGTGCTAGTGGTCCACAGGGAGTCTATGGCTACACCTTC. Its protein is CASGPQGVYGYTF.